This TCR beta chain originates from a study of T-cell reconstitution after alpha-beta-depleted transplantation in children. Turning to this clonotype: Its antigen is not identified. This may come from a read error, since a much larger clone is one base off.

Study outcomes and limitations: There were some patients whose high TCRbeta diversity at day 60 came from surviving recipient T cells and thymic progenitors.

The CDR3 loop spans 17 amino acids. The V gene's germline CDR1 is SSHAT and CDR2 FNYEAQ (reference sequence). Library preparation (for TCRbeta) was performed with unique molecular identifiers. From the PCR reads, TCRdb called clonotypes with MiXCR, one entry per CDR3 protein. This sample carries approximately 650,000 distinct CDR3 sequences, around 13% of them seen once, and the ten largest clones take 0.79%. J is TRBJ2-1 and V is TRBV7-7, with 12 bases matching TRBD2. Sample: PBMCs, taken before TCRalphabeta/CD19-depleted stem cell transplant. The receptor's source is a girl aged 2-10 years with congenital amegakaryocytic thrombocytopenia, due to receive a stem cell transplant. The CDR3: CASGTSGRLSSYNEQSF. In nucleotides, the CDR3 is TGTGCCAGCGGAACTAGCGGGAGGCTCAGCTCCTACAATGAGCAGTCCTTC.